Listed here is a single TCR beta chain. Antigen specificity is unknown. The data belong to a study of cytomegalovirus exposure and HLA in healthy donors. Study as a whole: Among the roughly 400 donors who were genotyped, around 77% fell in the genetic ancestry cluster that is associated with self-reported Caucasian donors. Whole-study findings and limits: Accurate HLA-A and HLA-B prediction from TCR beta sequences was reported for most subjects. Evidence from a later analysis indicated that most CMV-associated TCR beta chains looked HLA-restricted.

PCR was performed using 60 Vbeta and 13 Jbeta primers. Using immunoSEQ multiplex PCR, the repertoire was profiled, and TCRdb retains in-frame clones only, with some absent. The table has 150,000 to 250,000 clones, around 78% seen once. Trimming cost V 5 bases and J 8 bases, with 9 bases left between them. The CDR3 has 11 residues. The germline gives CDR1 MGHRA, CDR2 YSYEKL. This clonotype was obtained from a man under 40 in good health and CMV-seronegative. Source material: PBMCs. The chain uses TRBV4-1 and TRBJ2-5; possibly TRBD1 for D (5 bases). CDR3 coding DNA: TGCGCCAGCAGCTATGACAGCACCCAGTACTTC. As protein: CASSYDSTQYF.